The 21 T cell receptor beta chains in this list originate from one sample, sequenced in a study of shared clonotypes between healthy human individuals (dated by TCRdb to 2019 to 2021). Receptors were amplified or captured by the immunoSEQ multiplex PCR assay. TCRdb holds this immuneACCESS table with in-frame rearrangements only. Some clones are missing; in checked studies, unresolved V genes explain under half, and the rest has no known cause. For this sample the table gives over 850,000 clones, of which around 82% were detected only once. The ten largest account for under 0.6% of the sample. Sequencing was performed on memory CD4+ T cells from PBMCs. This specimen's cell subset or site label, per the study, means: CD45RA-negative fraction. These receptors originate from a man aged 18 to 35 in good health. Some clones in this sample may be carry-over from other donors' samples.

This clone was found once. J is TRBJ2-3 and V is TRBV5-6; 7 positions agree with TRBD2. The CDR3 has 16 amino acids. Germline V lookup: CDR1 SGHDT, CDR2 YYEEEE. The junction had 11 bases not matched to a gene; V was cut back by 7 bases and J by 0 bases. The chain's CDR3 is CASAPAGEGSTDTQYF. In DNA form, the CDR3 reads TGTGCCAGCGCACCCGCGGGGGAGGGTAGCACAGATACGCAGTATTTT.

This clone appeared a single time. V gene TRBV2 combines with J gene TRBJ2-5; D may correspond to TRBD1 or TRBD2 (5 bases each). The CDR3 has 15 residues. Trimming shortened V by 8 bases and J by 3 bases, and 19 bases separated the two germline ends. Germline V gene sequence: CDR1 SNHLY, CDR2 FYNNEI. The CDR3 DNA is TGTGCCAGCGTCCGTGAGACAGCGGAGAAAGAGACCCAGTACTTC. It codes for CASVRETAEKETQYF.

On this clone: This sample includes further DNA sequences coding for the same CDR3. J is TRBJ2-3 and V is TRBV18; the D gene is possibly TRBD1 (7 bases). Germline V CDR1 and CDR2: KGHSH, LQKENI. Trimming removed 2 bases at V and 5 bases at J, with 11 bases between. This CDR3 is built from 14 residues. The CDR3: CASSPGQGGDTQYF. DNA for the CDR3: TGTGCCAGCTCACCAGGCCAGGGGGGAGATACGCAGTATTTT.

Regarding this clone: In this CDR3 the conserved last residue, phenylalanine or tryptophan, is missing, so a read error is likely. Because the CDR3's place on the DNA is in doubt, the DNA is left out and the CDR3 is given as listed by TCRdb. The CDR3 reads CSVLSLDREIPAGIRLQFT. The chain links TRBV29-1 to TRBJ1-1; whether TRBD1, the table's D call, matches the DNA was not checked. The CDR3 spans 19 amino acids, including both terminal residues. Germline CDR1 and CDR2: SQVTM and ANQGSEA.

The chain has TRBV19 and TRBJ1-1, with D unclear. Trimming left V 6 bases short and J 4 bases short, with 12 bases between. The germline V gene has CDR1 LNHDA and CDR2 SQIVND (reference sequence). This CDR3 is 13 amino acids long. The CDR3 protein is CASSFKVGTEAFF. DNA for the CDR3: TGTGCCAGTAGCTTCAAAGTAGGCACTGAAGCTTTCTTT.

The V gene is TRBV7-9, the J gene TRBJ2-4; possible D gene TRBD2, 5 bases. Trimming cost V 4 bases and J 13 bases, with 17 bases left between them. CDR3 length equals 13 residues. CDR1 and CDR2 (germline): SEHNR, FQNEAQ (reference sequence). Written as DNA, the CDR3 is TGTGCCAGCAGCTCCATGGGAGCGTCTGAGCAGTACTTC. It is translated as CASSSMGASEQYF.

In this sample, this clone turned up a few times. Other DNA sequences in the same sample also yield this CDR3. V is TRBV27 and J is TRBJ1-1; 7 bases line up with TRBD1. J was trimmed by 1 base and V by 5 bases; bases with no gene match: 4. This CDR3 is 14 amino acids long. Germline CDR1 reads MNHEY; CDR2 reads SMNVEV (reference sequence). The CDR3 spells CASSLRQGNTEAFF. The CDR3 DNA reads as TGTGCCAGCAGTCTCCGACAGGGGAACACTGAAGCTTTCTTT.

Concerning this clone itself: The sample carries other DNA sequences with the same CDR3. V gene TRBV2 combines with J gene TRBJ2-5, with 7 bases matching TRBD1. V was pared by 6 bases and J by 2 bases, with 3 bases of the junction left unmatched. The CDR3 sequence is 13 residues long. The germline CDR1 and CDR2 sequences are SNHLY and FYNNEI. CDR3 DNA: TGTGCCAGCAGCATACAGGGGCAAGAGACCCAGTACTTC. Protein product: CASSIQGQETQYF.

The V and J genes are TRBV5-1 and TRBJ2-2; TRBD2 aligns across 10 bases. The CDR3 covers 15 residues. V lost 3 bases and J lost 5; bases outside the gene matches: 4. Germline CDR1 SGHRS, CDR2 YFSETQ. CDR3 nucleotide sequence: TGCGCCAGCAGCTGGACTAGCGGAACTACCGGGGAGCTGTTTTTT. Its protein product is CASSWTSGTTGELFF.

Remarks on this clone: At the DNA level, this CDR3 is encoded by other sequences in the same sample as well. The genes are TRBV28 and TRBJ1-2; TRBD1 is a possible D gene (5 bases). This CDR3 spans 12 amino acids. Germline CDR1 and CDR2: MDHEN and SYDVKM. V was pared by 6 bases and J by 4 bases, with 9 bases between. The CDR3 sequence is CASRQGGYGYTF. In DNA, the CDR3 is TGTGCCAGCAGGCAGGGAGGCTATGGCTACACCTTC.

CDR3 protein: CAISDQRGSGRGNEQFF. The DNA for the CDR3 is TGTGCCATCAGTGATCAGCGGGGCAGCGGGAGGGGCAATGAGCAGTTCTTC. The V and J genes are TRBV10-3 and TRBJ2-1; 10 bases align to TRBD2. Germline values: CDR1 ENHRY, CDR2 SYGVKD. After removal of 3 bases from V and 6 bases from J, the junction contained 11 bases not matched to a gene. The CDR3 is 17 amino acids.

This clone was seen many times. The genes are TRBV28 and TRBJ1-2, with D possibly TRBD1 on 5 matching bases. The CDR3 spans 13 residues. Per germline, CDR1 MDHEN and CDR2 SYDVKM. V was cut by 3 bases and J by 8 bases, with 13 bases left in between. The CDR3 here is CASSLQGFGGYTF. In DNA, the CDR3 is TGTGCCAGCAGTTTGCAGGGCTTCGGGGGCTACACCTTC.

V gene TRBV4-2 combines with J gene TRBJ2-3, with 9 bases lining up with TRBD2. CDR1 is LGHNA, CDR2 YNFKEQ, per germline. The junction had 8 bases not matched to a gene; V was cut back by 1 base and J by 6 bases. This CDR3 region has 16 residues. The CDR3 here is CASSQVGGRASDTQYF. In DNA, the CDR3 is TGTGCCAGCAGCCAAGTTGGCGGGAGGGCCTCCGATACGCAGTATTTT.

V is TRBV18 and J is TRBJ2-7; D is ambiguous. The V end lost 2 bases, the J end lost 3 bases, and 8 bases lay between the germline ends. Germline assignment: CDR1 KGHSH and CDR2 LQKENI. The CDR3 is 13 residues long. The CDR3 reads CASSPGRIYEQYF. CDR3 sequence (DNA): TGTGCCAGCTCACCAGGTCGCATCTACGAGCAGTACTTC.

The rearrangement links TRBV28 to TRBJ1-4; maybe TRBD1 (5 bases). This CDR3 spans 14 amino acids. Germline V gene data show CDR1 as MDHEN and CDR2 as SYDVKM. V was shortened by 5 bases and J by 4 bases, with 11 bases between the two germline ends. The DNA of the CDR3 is TGTGCCAGCAGTATTAGACAGCTTAATGAAAAACTGTTTTTT. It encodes CASSIRQLNEKLFF.

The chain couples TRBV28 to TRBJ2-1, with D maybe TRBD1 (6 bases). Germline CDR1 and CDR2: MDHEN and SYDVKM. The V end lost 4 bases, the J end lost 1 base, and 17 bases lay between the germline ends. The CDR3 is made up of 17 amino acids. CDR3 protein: CASSSGLGGRSYNEQFF. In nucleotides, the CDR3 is TGTGCCAGCAGTTCGGGTTTAGGGGGACGATCCTACAATGAGCAGTTCTTC. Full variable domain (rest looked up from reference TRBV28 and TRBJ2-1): DVKVTQSSRYLVKRTGEKVFLECVQDMDHENMFWYRQDPGLGLRLIYFSYDVKMKEKGDIPEGYSVSREKKERFSLILESASTNQTSMYLCASSSGLGGRSYNEQFFGPGTRLTVL.

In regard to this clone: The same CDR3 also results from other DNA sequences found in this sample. CDR3 nucleotides: TGTGCCAGCAGCTTAGGCGGGTCCTCCTCCTACAATGAGCAGTTCTTC. Its protein product is CASSLGGSSSYNEQFF. The V call is TRBV7-2, the J call TRBJ2-1, with a tentative D call TRBD2 (5 bases). The V gene lost 1 base and the J gene lost 0 bases, with 10 bases spanning the gap. Germline CDR1 is SGHTA and CDR2 is FQGNSA. The CDR3 loop spans 16 amino acids.

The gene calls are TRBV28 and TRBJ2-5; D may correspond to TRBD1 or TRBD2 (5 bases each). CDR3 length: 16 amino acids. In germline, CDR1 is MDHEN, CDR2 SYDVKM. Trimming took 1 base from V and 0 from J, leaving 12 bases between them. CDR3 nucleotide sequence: TGTGCCAGCAGTTTATTGGGGGACGGCAACCAAGAGACCCAGTACTTC. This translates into CASSLLGDGNQETQYF.

The CDR3 region is CASSVAAHSGRANEQFF. CDR3 coding DNA: TGTGCCAGCAGCGTAGCCGCACACAGCGGGAGAGCCAATGAGCAGTTCTTC. The chain combines TRBV9 with TRBJ2-1; 8 bases are a match to TRBD2. In germline, CDR1 is SGDLS, CDR2 YYNGEE. This CDR3 contains 17 residues. V was pared by 0 bases and J by 6 bases, with 11 bases of the junction left unmatched. The variable domain in full, with the rest retrieved from reference TRBV9 and TRBJ2-1, is DSGVTQTPKHLITATGQRVTLRCSPRSGDLSVYWYQQSLDQGLQFLIQYYNGEERAKGNILERFSAQQFPDLHSELNLSSLELGDSALYFCASSVAAHSGRANEQFFGPGTRLTVL.

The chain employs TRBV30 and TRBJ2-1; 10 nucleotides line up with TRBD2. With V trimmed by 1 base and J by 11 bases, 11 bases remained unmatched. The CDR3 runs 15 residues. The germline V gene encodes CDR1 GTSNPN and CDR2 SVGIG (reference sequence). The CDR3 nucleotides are TGTGCCTGGAGTGGGACTAGCGGACCACAGAATAAGCAGTTCTTC. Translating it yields CAWSGTSGPQNKQFF.

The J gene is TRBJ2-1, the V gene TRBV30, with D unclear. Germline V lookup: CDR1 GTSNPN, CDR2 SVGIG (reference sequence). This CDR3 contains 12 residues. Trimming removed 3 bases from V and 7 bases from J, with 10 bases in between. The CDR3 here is CAWRGLPNEQFF. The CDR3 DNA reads TGTGCCTGGAGGGGATTGCCAAATGAGCAGTTCTTC.